Only a few counts were recorded for the clone carrying this TCR beta chain. TCRdb fed the PCR reads into MiXCR, producing one record per CDR3 protein. The sample shows under 20,000 distinct CDR3 sequences, approximately 35% of them seen only once. The data belong to a study of regulatory and conventional T cells in breast cancer. Germline CDR1 and CDR2: MNHEY and SVGAGI. The CDR3 extends over 17 amino acids. V was cut by 2 bases and J by 8 bases, with 19 bases left in between. The material sequenced was conventional T cells from blood. The clonotype was recovered from a female donor in good health. The gene calls are TRBV6-5 and TRBJ1-6; a possible D gene is TRBD1 (6 bases). For the CDR3, the DNA is TGTGCCAGCAGTTACGGGGTTCAGGGGCTGGAGTATTCACCCCTCCACTTT. Encoded protein: CASSYGVQGLEYSPLHF.